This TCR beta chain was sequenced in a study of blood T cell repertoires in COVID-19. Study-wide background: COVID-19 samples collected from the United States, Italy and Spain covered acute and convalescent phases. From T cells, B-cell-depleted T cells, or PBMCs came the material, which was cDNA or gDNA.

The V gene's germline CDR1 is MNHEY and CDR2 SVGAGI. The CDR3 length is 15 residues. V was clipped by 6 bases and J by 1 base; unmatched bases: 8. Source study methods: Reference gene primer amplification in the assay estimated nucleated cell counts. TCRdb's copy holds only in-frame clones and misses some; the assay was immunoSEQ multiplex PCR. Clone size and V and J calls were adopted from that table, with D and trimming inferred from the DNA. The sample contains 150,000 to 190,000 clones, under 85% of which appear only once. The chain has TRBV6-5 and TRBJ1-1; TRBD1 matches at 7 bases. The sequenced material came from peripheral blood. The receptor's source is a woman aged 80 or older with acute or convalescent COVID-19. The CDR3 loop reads CASSSVQGRNTEAFF. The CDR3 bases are TGTGCCAGCAGCTCTGTACAGGGGAGGAACACTGAAGCTTTCTTT.